This note documents a single T cell receptor beta chain sequence. The repertoire was sequenced with immunoSEQ multiplex PCR; TCRdb's copy has only in-frame clones and lacks some. The table lists approximately 220,000 clones, about 92% of them singletons. The CDR3 is 14 residues long. V lost 8 bases and J lost 2, with 16 bases in between. Germline V gene lookup returns CDR1 MNHEY and CDR2 SMNVEV (reference sequence). These data originate in a study of T cell responses to AZD1222 COVID-19 vaccine. The chain couples TRBV27 to TRBJ2-7; a weak D match, TRBD2 (5 bases). This receptor was identified in an adult in good health. Sequencing was performed on peripheral blood, taken on day 0 of MenACWY control vaccination. The CDR3 is CASATGADPYEQYF. In DNA, the CDR3 is TGTGCCAGCGCCACTGGAGCGGACCCCTACGAGCAGTACTTC.